These 13 T cell receptor beta chains were all obtained from the same sample, sequenced in a study of blood T cells in healthy people across ages. With a J-beta primer mix and a sample-barcoded 5' primer, a second PCR ran about 6 to 11 cycles. In TCRdb, the 5' RACE reads were re-called with MiXCR into one record per CDR3 protein. The sample holds over a million distinct CDR3 sequences, 35% to 45% seen once. The material sequenced was blood. The receptors stem from a woman between 18 and 30 years old in good health.

In its sample, this clonotype was seen a few times. This chain links TRBV6-5 with TRBJ2-7; a possible D gene is TRBD1 (6 bases). The CDR3 totals 13 residues. Germline values: CDR1 MNHEY, CDR2 SVGAGI. Trimming cost V 9 bases and J 2 bases, with 14 bases left between them. The CDR3 coding sequence is TGTGCCAGTATCAGACAGGAGCCCTACGAGCAGTACTTC. This gives the protein CASIRQEPYEQYF.

The J gene is TRBJ1-3, the V gene TRBV6-6; 7 bases match TRBD1. In germline, CDR1 is MNHNY, CDR2 SVGAGI (reference sequence). The CDR3 extends over 14 amino acids. The junction had 4 bases not matched to a gene; V was cut back by 8 bases and J by 0 bases. In DNA form, the CDR3 reads TGTGCCAGCTTAGGACAGGCCTCTGGAAACACCATATATTTT. Translation gives CASLGQASGNTIYF.

The chain combines TRBV4-2 with TRBJ2-3; 8 nucleotides align to TRBD1. Trimming cost V 8 bases and J 4 bases; bases outside gene matches: 8. Germline loops: CDR1 LGHNA, CDR2 YNFKEQ. The CDR3 runs 14 residues. This chain's CDR3 is CASGNRGDADTQYF. The CDR3 region has the DNA TGTGCCAGCGGAAACAGGGGGGACGCAGATACGCAGTATTTT.

The CDR3 DNA follows: TGTGCCAGCAGTGTCGGAGAGCGTTATGGCTACACCTTC. Amino acid sequence: CASSVGERYGYTF. This rearrangement joins TRBV6-5 to TRBJ1-2; D uncertain. CDR1 MNHEY and CDR2 SVGAGI come from the germline V gene. Trimming removed 5 bases at V and 5 bases at J, with 12 bases between. The length of the CDR3 is 13 residues.

The chain links TRBV5-1 to TRBJ1-1; 9 bases match TRBD1. CDR3 length: 14 amino acids. CDR1 SGHRS and CDR2 YFSETQ come from the germline V gene. V lost 5 bases to trimming and J lost 12 bases; unmatched junction nucleotides: 14. The CDR3 sequence: CASSFALPGTGTFF. The CDR3 nucleotides are TGCGCCAGCAGTTTCGCTCTACCCGGGACAGGGACTTTCTTT.

The rearrangement uses TRBV6-5 and TRBJ2-4; D not resolved. V was clipped by 0 bases and J by 3 bases, with 6 bases between them. The CDR3 runs 14 residues. CDR1 and CDR2 (germline): MNHEY, SVGAGI. The CDR3 reads CASSYSASKNIQYF. DNA for the CDR3: TGTGCCAGCAGTTACTCGGCCAGCAAAAACATTCAGTACTTC.

This clonotype has more than one count but fewer than ten. This chain connects TRBV6-1 to TRBJ1-2, with D unclear. The germline V gene has CDR1 MNHNS and CDR2 SASEGT. The CDR3 has 17 amino acids. Trimming stripped 4 bases from V and 1 base from J, with 19 bases between. Written as DNA, the CDR3 is TGTGCCAGCAGTGGGTCGGACGGGGAGACCGTTAACTATGGCTACACCTTC. Protein product: CASSGSDGETVNYGYTF.

This sequence joins TRBV7-9 and TRBJ1-5, with 11 bases lining up with TRBD1. Looked up from germline, CDR1 is SEHNR and CDR2 is FQNEAQ (reference sequence). J lost 5 bases, V lost 5 bases, and 8 bases had no gene match. This CDR3 has 16 residues. The CDR3, as DNA: TGTGCCAGCAGCCCTCGGACAGGGGGCGCAGATCAGCCCCAGCATTTT. Translation: CASSPRTGGADQPQHF.

The V call is TRBV6-6, the J call TRBJ2-1; D ambiguous. Germline values: CDR1 MNHNY, CDR2 SVGAGI (reference sequence). Trimming took 2 bases from V and 4 from J, leaving 12 bases between them. This CDR3 region has 15 residues. CDR3 nucleotide sequence: TGTGCCAGCAGTTACCCAAATCCCGCGTACAATGAGCAGTTCTTC. Translated, it gives CASSYPNPAYNEQFF.

The chain links TRBV27 to TRBJ2-1; 9 bases align to TRBD2. The DNA matches TRBJ2-7 better at its end, which makes the J call doubtful. This CDR3 has 14 residues. CDR1 is MNHEY and CDR2 is SMNVEV in the germline V gene (reference sequence). The CDR3 spells CASRSSGAYNEQYF. CDR3 in DNA: TGTGCCAGCAGGTCTAGCGGGGCCTACAATGAGCAGTACTTC.

The chain links TRBV15 to TRBJ2-7, with 11 bases lining up with TRBD2. V trimming: 1 base; J trimming: 1 base; junction bases outside the gene matches: 18. This CDR3 has 21 amino acids. The germline V gene encodes CDR1 LNHNV and CDR2 YYDKDF (reference sequence). The CDR3 coding sequence is TGTGCCACCAGCAGAGCACCGGCCGGACTAGCGGGTAGGTCCGGATCCTACGAGCAGTACTTC. Translating it yields CATSRAPAGLAGRSGSYEQYF.

This clonotype appeared a few times. The rearrangement joins TRBV20-1 to TRBJ2-6; 9 bases line up with TRBD1. CDR3 length: 14 residues. Germline V lookup: CDR1 DFQATT, CDR2 SNEGSKA (reference sequence). Trimming removed 3 bases from V and 12 bases from J; junction bases left unmatched: 9. The CDR3 loop reads CSARAGTGIGVLTF. CDR3 bases: TGCAGTGCTAGGGCCGGGACAGGGATCGGCGTCCTGACTTTC.

This clonotype was found a few times. The J gene is TRBJ1-5, the V gene TRBV28; D may be TRBD1 (5 bases). The ends were cut back, 5 bases at V and 4 bases at J, with 12 bases in the middle. Per the germline V gene, CDR1 is MDHEN and CDR2 is SYDVKM. This CDR3 region has 14 residues. CDR3 loop: CASSPNDRNQPQHF. CDR3 DNA sequence: TGTGCCAGCAGTCCCAACGACAGAAATCAGCCCCAGCATTTT.